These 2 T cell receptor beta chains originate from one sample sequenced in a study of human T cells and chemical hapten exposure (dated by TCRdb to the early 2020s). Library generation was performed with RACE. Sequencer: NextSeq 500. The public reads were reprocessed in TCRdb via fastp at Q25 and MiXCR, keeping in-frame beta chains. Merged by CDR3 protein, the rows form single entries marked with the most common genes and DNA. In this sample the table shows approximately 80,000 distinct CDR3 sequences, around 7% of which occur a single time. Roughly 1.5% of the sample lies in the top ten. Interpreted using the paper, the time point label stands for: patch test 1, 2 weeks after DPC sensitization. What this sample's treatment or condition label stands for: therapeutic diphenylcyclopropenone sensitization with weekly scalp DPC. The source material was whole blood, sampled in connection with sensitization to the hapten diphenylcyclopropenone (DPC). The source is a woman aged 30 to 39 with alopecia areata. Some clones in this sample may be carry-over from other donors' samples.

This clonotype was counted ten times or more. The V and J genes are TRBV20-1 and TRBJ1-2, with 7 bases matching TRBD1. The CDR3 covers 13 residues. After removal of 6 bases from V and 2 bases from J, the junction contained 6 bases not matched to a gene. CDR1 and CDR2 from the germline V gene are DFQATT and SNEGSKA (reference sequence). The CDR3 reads CSARDSDNYGYTF. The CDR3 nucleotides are TGCAGTGCCCGGGACAGTGACAACTATGGCTACACCTTC.

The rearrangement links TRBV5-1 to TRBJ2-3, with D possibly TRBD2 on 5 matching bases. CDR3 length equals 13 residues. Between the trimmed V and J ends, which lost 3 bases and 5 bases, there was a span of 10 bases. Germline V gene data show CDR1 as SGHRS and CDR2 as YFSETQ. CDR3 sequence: CASSSRGEDTQYF. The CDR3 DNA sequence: TGCGCCAGCAGCTCCCGGGGTGAAGATACGCAGTATTTT.